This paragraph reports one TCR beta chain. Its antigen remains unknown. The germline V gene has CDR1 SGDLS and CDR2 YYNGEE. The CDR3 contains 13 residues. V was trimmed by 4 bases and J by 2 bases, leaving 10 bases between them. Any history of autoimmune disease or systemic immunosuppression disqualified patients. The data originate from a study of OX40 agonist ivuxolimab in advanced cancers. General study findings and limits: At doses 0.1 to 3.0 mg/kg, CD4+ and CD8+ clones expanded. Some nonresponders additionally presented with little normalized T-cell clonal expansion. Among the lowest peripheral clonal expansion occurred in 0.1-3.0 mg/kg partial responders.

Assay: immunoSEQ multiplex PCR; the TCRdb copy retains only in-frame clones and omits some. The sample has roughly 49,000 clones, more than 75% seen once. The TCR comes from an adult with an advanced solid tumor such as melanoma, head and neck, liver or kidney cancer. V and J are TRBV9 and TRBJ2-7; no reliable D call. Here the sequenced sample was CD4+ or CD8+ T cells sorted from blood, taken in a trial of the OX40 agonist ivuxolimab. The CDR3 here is CASSPTQAYEQYF. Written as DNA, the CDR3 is TGTGCCAGCAGCCCCACCCAAGCCTACGAGCAGTACTTC.